These 26 T cell receptor beta chains share one sample of origin, sequenced in a study of blood T cells in healthy people across ages. Combining a sample-barcoded 5' primer with a J-beta primer mix, a second PCR ran for about 7 to 11 cycles. Via MiXCR, TCRdb re-called the 5' RACE reads, giving one row per CDR3 protein. The sample yields 660,000 or so distinct CDR3 sequences, approximately 50% seen once. Sequencing input: blood. These receptors were taken from a man in his fifties or sixties in good health.

This chain joins TRBV12-3 or TRBV12-4 and TRBJ2-1; tentative D call: TRBD1 (6 bases). V lost 2 bases to trimming and J lost 4 bases, with 12 bases between them. The CDR3 loop spans 15 amino acids. This CDR3 is CASSLSWTAYNEQFF. CDR3 DNA sequence: TGTGCCAGCAGTTTATCTTGGACAGCATACAATGAGCAGTTCTTC.

This clonotype showed up just once. The chain joins TRBV29-1 to TRBJ2-6; D is perhaps TRBD2 (6 bases). The V and J ends lost 7 bases and 2 bases respectively, with 9 bases between them. The CDR3 has 13 residues. Germline values: CDR1 SQVTM, CDR2 ANQGSEA. CDR3 coding DNA: TGCAGCGACGGACTACCTGGGGCCAACGTCCTGACTTTC. It is translated as CSDGLPGANVLTF. Variable domain in full (rest from reference TRBV29-1 and TRBJ2-6): SAVISQKPSRDICQRGTSLTIQCQVDSQVTMMFWYRQQPGQSLTLIATANQGSEATYESGFVIDKFPISRPNLTFSTLTVSNMSPEDSSIYLCSDGLPGANVLTFGAGSRLTVL.

The gene calls are TRBV10-2 and TRBJ2-7; 7 nucleotides agree with TRBD2. This CDR3 spans 14 amino acids. The junction had 6 bases not matched to a gene; V was cut back by 6 bases and J by 1 base. Germline V gene sequence: CDR1 WSHSY, CDR2 SAAADI. The CDR3 sequence: CASRGGDLSYEQYF. CDR3 DNA: TGCGCCAGCAGGGGGGGGGACCTTTCCTACGAGCAGTACTTC.

The rearrangement joins TRBV18 to TRBJ2-1; 7 bases line up with TRBD1. J was trimmed by 4 bases and V by 3 bases; bases with no gene match: 0. CDR3 length: 13 amino acids. Looked up from germline, CDR1 is KGHSH and CDR2 is LQKENI. The CDR3 spells CASSPGQYNEQFF. The CDR3 nucleotides are TGTGCCAGCTCACCGGGACAGTACAATGAGCAGTTCTTC.

This clonotype was detected only a few times. The chain has TRBV11-3 and TRBJ2-1, with 9 bases that match TRBD1. The V gene's germline CDR1 is SGHNT and CDR2 YENEEA. The CDR3 covers 15 residues. Trimming at V came to 5 bases and at J to 2 bases, leaving 4 bases not matched to a gene. The CDR3 sequence is CASSLRTGAYNEQFF. In DNA, the CDR3 is TGTGCCAGCAGCCTCAGGACAGGGGCCTACAATGAGCAGTTCTTC.

The chain links TRBV5-1 to TRBJ2-1, with D possibly being TRBD1 (6 bases). The V and J ends lost 0 bases and 8 bases respectively, with 12 bases between them. CDR3 length equals 14 residues. Germline V gives CDR1 SGHRS, CDR2 YFSETQ. The chain's CDR3 is CASSLGQEGDEQFF. The CDR3, as DNA: TGCGCCAGCAGCTTGGGACAGGAAGGCGATGAGCAGTTCTTC.

This clonotype showed up just a few times. V gene TRBV7-9 combines with J gene TRBJ2-1, with TRBD1 matching over 9 bases. Germline-derived CDR1 and CDR2 are SEHNR and FQNEAQ (reference sequence). The trim removed 5 bases at V and 8 bases at J, leaving 4 bases unmatched. The CDR3 has 13 amino acids. The CDR3 spells CASSPRDRDEQFF. CDR3 sequence (DNA): TGTGCCAGCAGCCCCCGGGACAGGGATGAGCAGTTCTTC.

This sequence joins TRBV20-1 and TRBJ1-6; D remains ambiguous. V gave up 5 bases and J gave up 7 bases, with 12 bases separating them. Germline CDR1 reads DFQATT; CDR2 reads SNEGSKA (reference sequence). This CDR3 has 13 residues. CDR3 region: CSALGEGNSPLHF. As DNA, the CDR3 is TGCAGTGCTCTTGGGGAGGGAAATTCACCCCTCCACTTT.

This rearrangement joins TRBV20-1 to TRBJ2-5; the D is unclear. V lost 5 bases and J 5 bases, leaving 6 bases between the germline ends. Germline V gene data show CDR1 as DFQATT and CDR2 as SNEGSKA (reference sequence). This CDR3 comprises 10 residues. The CDR3 region has the DNA TGCAGTGCTTGGAAGGAGACCCAGTACTTC. Its protein product is CSAWKETQYF.

This rearrangement joins TRBV7-9 to TRBJ2-1, with D perhaps given as TRBD1 or TRBD2 (6 bases each). The CDR3 runs 13 residues. The V end was cut by 0 bases, the J end by 10 bases, with 10 bases between. CDR1 and CDR2 (germline): SEHNR, FQNEAQ (reference sequence). The CDR3 reads CASSLAGGHEQFF. The CDR3 nucleotides read TGTGCCAGCAGCTTAGCGGGGGGACACGAGCAGTTCTTC.

This clonotype came up a few times. The J gene is TRBJ2-7, the V gene TRBV5-1; a weak D match, TRBD1 (7 bases). This CDR3 comprises 14 residues. Deletions cut 6 bases from V and 3 bases from J, with 16 bases between. Germline V gives CDR1 SGHRS, CDR2 YFSETQ. CDR3 in DNA: TGCGCCAGCACCCCGGGAGACAGGGACTACGAGCAGTACTTC. Amino acids: CASTPGDRDYEQYF.

The table lists this clonotype with a few counts. The chain links TRBV6-1 to TRBJ2-5, with unresolved D. The CDR3 is 13 residues long. V lost 4 bases and J lost 3, with 9 bases in between. Germline CDR1 and CDR2: MNHNS and SASEGT. For the CDR3, the DNA is TGTGCCAGCAGTGGTACAGATAAAGAGACCCAGTACTTC. Encoded protein: CASSGTDKETQYF.

This clonotype was counted a few times. CDR3 region: CASSLSGSPNEQYF. The CDR3 nucleotides read TGCGCCAGCAGCTTATCCGGGTCTCCTAACGAGCAGTACTTC. The chain has TRBV5-1 and TRBJ2-7; D remains unclear. The length of the CDR3 is 14 residues. Trimming removed 2 bases at V and 5 bases at J, with 14 bases between. Germline loops: CDR1 SGHRS, CDR2 YFSETQ.

V is TRBV5-5 and J is TRBJ1-6, with D possibly matching TRBD1 (6 bases). The V and J ends lost 4 bases and 7 bases respectively, with 12 bases between them. The CDR3 contains 14 residues. Germline CDR1 reads SGHKS; CDR2 reads YYEKEE (reference sequence). The CDR3 sequence is CASSRDIQNSPLHF. The CDR3 coding sequence is TGTGCCAGCAGCCGGGACATACAGAATTCACCCCTCCACTTT.

The chain couples TRBV6-1 to TRBJ1-3; weak D call: TRBD1 (5 bases). Germline lookup yields CDR1 MNHNS and CDR2 SASEGT. Trimming stripped 6 bases from V and 4 bases from J, with 28 bases between. The CDR3 runs to 19 residues. The CDR3 protein is CASSPTGQGRTFVGNTIYF. The CDR3 nucleotides are TGTGCCAGCAGCCCCACCGGGCAGGGTAGAACATTTGTAGGAAACACCATATATTTT.

This sequence joins TRBV13 and TRBJ2-7; 7 bases are a match to TRBD1. The CDR3 covers 15 residues. V shed 6 bases and J 1 base; nucleotides not matched to a gene: 9. Germline V CDR1 and CDR2: PRHDT, FYEKMQ (reference sequence). CDR3 sequence reads: CASRPRETGSYEQYF. The CDR3 DNA is TGTGCCAGCAGACCCAGAGAGACAGGGTCCTACGAGCAGTACTTC.

This clonotype was seen a few times. This chain links TRBV4-1 with TRBJ2-5; D not certain. Trimming took 3 bases from V and 2 from J, leaving 7 bases between them. Per the germline V gene, CDR1 is MGHRA and CDR2 is YSYEKL. There are 13 residues in the CDR3. The CDR3 sequence: CASSQQAQETQYF. CDR3 coding DNA: TGCGCCAGCAGCCAGCAAGCACAAGAGACCCAGTACTTC.

This chain uses TRBV29-1 with TRBJ1-2, with TRBD1 matching 8 bases. The V and J ends lost 6 bases and 6 bases, in that order; junction bases with no gene match: 9. The CDR3 totals 13 residues. Germline V gives CDR1 SQVTM, CDR2 ANQGSEA. CDR3 region: CSVDQGANDGYTF. CDR3 sequence (DNA): TGCAGCGTGGACCAGGGGGCGAACGATGGCTACACCTTC.

This clonotype was counted only a few times. The V and J genes are TRBV10-3 and TRBJ2-7; the D gene is possibly TRBD1 (6 bases). The CDR3 has 14 amino acids. Trimming took off 5 bases at V and 3 bases at J, with 14 bases between the two ends. Per the germline V gene, CDR1 is ENHRY and CDR2 is SYGVKD. For the CDR3, the DNA is TGTGCCATCAGTAATACGACAGGATTCTACGAGCAGTACTTC. The encoded protein is CAISNTTGFYEQYF.

The genes are TRBV10-1 and TRBJ2-5; 11 positions agree with TRBD1. The germline CDR1 and CDR2 sequences are WNHNN and SYGVQD (reference sequence). CDR3 length: 17 amino acids. Unmatched junction bases numbered 8, after V lost 0 bases and J lost 5 bases. CDR3 amino acids: CASSESTGTGGKETQYF. CDR3 nucleotides: TGCGCCAGCAGTGAGTCGACTGGGACAGGGGGGAAGGAGACCCAGTACTTC.

There are a few counts of this clonotype. This chain links TRBV7-2 with TRBJ2-1, with D unresolved. In germline, CDR1 is SGHTA, CDR2 FQGNSA. Trimming removed 2 bases from V and 7 bases from J, with 6 bases in between. This CDR3 has 12 amino acids. The CDR3 here is CASSLRPNEQFF. The CDR3 DNA sequence: TGTGCCAGCAGCTTAAGGCCTAATGAGCAGTTCTTC.

This clonotype has only a few counts. V usage is TRBV24-1 and J usage is TRBJ2-1; 16 positions agree with TRBD2. Per the germline V gene, CDR1 is KGHDR and CDR2 is SFDVKD. The V gene end was trimmed by 4 bases and the J gene end by 3 bases; junction bases not matched to a gene: 8. The length of the CDR3 is 19 residues. CDR3 in amino acids: CATSDRGTSGGAIYNEQFF. CDR3 in DNA: TGTGCCACCAGTGACCGCGGGACTAGCGGGGGGGCCATCTACAATGAGCAGTTCTTC.

This clonotype has only a few counts. The V and J genes are TRBV20-1 and TRBJ2-7; tentatively, D is TRBD2 (5 bases). Trimming took 3 bases from V and 4 from J, leaving 13 bases between them. This CDR3 is built from 13 residues. Germline V CDR1 and CDR2: DFQATT, SNEGSKA (reference sequence). CDR3 DNA sequence: TGCAGTGCTAGGCGATTAGCGAGGTACGAGCAGTACTTC. This sequence encodes CSARRLARYEQYF.

V usage is TRBV12-3 or TRBV12-4 and J usage is TRBJ2-3; weak D call: TRBD2 (6 bases). Trimming shortened V by 5 bases and J by 2 bases, and 20 bases separated the two germline ends. There are 17 residues in the CDR3. The CDR3 region has the DNA TGTGCCAGCAGTCGAATCCTTTTGCGGGGCTTCACAGATACGCAGTATTTT. It specifies CASSRILLRGFTDTQYF.

The rearrangement joins TRBV4-1 to TRBJ1-2; D possibly corresponds to TRBD1 (5 bases). The CDR3 covers 16 residues. Trimming shortened V by 6 bases and J by 3 bases, and 20 bases separated the two germline ends. Germline CDR1 and CDR2: MGHRA and YSYEKL. CDR3 bases: TGCGCCAGCAGTCGGACCCTAGGGGAGGAATACTATGGCTACACCTTC. Translation: CASSRTLGEEYYGYTF.

The genes are TRBV12-3 or TRBV12-4 and TRBJ2-1, with TRBD2 identical over 15 bases. V was pared by 5 bases and J by 10 bases, with 6 bases of the junction left unmatched. The CDR3 is 15 residues long. This CDR3 is CASSRTSGGAREQFF. CDR3 coding DNA: TGTGCCAGCAGTCGGACTAGCGGGGGGGCTCGAGAGCAGTTCTTC.